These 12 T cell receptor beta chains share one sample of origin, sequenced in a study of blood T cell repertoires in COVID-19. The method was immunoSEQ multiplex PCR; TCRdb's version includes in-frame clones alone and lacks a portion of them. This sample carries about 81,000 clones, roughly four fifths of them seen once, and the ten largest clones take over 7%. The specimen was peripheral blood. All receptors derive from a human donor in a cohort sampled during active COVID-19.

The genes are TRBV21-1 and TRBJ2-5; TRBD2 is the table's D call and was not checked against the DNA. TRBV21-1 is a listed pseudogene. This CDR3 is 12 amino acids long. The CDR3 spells CASSKRRETQYF. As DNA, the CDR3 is TGTGCCAGCAGCAAAAGGAGAGAGACCCAGTACTTC.

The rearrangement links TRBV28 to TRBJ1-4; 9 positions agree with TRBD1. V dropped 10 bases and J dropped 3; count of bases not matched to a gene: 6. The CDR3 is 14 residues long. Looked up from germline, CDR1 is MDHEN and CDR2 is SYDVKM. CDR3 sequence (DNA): TGTGCCACCAAGACAGGGGGTTCTAATGAAAAACTGTTTTTT. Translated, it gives CATKTGGSNEKLFF.

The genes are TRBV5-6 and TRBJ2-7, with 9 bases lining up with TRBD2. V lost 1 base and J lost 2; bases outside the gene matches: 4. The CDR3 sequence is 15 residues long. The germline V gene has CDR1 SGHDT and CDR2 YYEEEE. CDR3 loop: CASSLRLAGTYEQYF. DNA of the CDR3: TGTGCCAGCAGCTTGAGGCTAGCGGGGACCTACGAGCAGTACTTC.

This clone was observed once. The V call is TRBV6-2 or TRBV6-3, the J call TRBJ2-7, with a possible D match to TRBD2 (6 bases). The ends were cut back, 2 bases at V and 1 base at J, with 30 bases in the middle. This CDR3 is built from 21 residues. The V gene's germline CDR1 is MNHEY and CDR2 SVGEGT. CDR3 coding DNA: TGTGCCAGCAGTTACCCCTCCCCCATTAGGACGGGGACTGTCGGGTCCTACGAGCAGTACTTC. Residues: CASSYPSPIRTGTVGSYEQYF.

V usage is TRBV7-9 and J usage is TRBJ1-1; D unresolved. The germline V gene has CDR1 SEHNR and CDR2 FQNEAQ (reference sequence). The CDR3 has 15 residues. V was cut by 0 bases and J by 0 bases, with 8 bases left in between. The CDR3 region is CASSLALQMNTEAFF. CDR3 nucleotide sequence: TGTGCCAGCAGCTTAGCGTTGCAGATGAACACTGAAGCTTTCTTT.

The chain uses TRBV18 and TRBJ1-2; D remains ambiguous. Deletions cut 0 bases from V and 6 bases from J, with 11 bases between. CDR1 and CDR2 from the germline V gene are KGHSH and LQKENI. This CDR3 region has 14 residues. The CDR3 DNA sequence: TGTGCCAGCTCACCACCGTCCGTCAGCGATGGCTACACCTTC. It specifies CASSPPSVSDGYTF.

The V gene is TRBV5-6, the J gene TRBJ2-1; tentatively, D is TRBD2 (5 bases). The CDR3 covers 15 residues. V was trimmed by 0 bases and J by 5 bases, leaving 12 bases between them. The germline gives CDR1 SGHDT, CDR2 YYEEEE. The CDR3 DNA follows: TGTGCCAGCAGCTTGGGTCCGGGGTTCCACAATGAGCAGTTCTTC. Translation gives CASSLGPGFHNEQFF.

CDR3 sequence reads: CASSKGVLQETQYF. CDR3 coding DNA: TGTGCCAGCTCCAAGGGGGTGTTACAAGAGACCCAGTACTTC. V is TRBV2 and J is TRBJ2-5; a possible D gene is TRBD1 (6 bases). Germline CDR1 reads SNHLY; CDR2 reads FYNNEI. The CDR3 runs 14 residues. The ends were cut back, 8 bases at V and 2 bases at J, with 15 bases in the middle.

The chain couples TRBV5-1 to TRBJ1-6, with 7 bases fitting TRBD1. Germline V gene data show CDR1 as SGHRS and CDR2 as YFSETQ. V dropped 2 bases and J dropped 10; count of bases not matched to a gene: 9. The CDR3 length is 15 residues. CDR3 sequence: CASSLQGSVGSPLHF. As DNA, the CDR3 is TGCGCCAGCAGCTTACAGGGGAGTGTAGGATCACCCCTCCACTTT.

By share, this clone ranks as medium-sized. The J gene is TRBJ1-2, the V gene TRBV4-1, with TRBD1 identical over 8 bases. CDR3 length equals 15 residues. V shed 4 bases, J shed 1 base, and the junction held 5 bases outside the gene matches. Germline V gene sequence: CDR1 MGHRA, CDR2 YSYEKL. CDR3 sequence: CASSLTGVNNYGYTF. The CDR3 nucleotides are TGCGCCAGCAGCCTGACAGGGGTCAATAACTATGGCTACACCTTC.

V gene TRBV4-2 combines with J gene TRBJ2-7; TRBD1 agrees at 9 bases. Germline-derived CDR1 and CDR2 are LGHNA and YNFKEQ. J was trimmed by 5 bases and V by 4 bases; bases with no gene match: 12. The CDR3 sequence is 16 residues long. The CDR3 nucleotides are TGTGCCAGCAGCCCCTATCCGGGACAGGGTGTCAACGAGCAGTACTTC. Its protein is CASSPYPGQGVNEQYF.

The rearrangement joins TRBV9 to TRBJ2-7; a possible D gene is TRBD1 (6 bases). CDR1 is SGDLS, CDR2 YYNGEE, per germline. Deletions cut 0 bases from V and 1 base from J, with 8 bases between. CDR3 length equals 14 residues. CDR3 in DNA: TGTGCCAGCAGCGTAGGGGACACATCCTACGAGCAGTACTTC. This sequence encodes CASSVGDTSYEQYF.